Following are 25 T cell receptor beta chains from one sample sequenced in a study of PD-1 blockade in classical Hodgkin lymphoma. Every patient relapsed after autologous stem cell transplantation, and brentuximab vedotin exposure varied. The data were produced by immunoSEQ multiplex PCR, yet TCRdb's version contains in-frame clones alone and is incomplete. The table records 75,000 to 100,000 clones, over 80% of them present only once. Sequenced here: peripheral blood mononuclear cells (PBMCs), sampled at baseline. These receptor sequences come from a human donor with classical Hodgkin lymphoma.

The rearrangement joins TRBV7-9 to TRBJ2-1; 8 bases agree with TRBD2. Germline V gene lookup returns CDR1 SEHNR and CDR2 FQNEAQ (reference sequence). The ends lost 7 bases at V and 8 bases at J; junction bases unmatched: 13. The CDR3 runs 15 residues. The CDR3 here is CASTPRGAGAYEQFF. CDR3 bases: TGTGCCAGCACACCCCGGGGAGCGGGGGCCTATGAGCAGTTCTTC.

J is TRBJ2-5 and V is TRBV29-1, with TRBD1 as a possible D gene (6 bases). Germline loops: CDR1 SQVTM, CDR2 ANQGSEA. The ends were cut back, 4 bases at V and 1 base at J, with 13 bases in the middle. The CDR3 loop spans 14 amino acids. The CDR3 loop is CSVVGGVGQETQYF. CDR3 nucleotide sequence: TGCAGCGTTGTAGGGGGAGTTGGCCAAGAGACCCAGTACTTC.

The CDR3 loop is CSVKPGFAKNIQYF. In nucleotides, the CDR3 is TGCAGCGTTAAGCCGGGGTTCGCCAAAAACATTCAGTACTTC. This chain links TRBV29-1 with TRBJ2-4; D perhaps matches TRBD2 (5 bases). The ends were cut back, 5 bases at V and 1 base at J, with 12 bases in the middle. This CDR3 is 14 amino acids long. CDR1 and CDR2 (germline): SQVTM, ANQGSEA.

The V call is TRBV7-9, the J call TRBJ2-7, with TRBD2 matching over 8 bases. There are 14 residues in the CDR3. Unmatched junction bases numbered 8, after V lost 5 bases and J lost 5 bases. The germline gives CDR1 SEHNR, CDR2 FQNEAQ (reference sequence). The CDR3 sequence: CASSQGTSFDEQYF. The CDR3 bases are TGTGCCAGCAGCCAAGGGACTAGTTTTGACGAGCAGTACTTC. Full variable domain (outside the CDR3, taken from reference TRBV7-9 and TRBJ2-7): DTGVSQNPRHKITKRGQNVTFRCDPISEHNRLYWYRQTLGQGPEFLTYFQNEAQLEKSRLLSDRFSAERPKGSFSTLEIQRTEQGDSAMYLCASSQGTSFDEQYFGPGTRLTVT.

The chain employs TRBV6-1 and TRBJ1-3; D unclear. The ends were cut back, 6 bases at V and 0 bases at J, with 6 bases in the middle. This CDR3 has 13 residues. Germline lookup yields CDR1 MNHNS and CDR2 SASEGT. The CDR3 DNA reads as TGTGCCAGCAGGGCAGGCTCTGGAAACACCATATATTTT. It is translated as CASRAGSGNTIYF.

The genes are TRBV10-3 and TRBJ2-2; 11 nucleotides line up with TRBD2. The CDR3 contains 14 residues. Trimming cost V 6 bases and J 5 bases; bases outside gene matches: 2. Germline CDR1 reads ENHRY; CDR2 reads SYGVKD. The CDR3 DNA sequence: TGTGCCATCAGCCGGACTAGCGGGACCGGGGAGCTGTTTTTT. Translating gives CAISRTSGTGELFF.

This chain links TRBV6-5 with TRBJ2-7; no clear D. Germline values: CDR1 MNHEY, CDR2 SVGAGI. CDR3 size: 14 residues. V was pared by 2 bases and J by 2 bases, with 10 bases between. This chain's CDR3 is CASSYAPGPYEQYF. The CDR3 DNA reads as TGTGCCAGCAGTTACGCCCCTGGCCCCTACGAGCAGTACTTC.

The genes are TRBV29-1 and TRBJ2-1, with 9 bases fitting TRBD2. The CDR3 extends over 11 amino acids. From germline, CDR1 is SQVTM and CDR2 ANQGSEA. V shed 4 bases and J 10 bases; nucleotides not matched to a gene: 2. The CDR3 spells CSVGLAAEQFF. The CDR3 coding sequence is TGCAGCGTTGGACTAGCGGCCGAGCAGTTCTTC.

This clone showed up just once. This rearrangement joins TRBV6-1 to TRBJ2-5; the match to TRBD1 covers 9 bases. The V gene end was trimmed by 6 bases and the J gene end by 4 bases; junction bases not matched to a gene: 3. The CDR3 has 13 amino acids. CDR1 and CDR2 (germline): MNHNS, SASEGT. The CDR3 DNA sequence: TGTGCCAGCAGGGTACAGGGGGCAGAGACCCAGTACTTC. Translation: CASRVQGAETQYF.

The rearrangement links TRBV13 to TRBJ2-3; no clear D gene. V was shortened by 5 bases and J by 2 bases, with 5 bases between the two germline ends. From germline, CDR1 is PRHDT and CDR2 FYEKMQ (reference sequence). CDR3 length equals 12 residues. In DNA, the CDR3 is TGTGCCAGCAGCCCCTACACAGATACGCAGTATTTT. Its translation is CASSPYTDTQYF.

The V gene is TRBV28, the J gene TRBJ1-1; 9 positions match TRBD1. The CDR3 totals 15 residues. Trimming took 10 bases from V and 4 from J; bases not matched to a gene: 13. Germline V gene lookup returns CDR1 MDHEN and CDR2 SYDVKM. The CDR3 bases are TGTGCCACCATCGGACAGGGGCAGGGGGGCACTGAAGCTTTCTTT. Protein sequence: CATIGQGQGGTEAFF. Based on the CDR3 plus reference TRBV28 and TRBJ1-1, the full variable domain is DVKVTQSSRYLVKRTGEKVFLECVQDMDHENMFWYRQDPGLGLRLIYFSYDVKMKEKGDIPEGYSVSREKKERFSLILESASTNQTSMYLCATIGQGQGGTEAFFGQGTRLTVV.

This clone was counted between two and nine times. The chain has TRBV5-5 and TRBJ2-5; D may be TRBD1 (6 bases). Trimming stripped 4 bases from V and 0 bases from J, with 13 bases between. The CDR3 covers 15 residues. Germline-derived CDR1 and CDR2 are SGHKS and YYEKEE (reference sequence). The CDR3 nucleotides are TGTGCCAGCAGCGGAACCGGGACAAACCAAGAGACCCAGTACTTC. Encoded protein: CASSGTGTNQETQYF.

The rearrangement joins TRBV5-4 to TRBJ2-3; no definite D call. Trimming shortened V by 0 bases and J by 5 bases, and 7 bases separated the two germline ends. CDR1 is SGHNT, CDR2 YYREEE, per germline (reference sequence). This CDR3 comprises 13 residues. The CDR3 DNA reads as TGTGCCAGCAGCTTGGAGGTGAGAGATACGCAGTATTTT. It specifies CASSLEVRDTQYF.

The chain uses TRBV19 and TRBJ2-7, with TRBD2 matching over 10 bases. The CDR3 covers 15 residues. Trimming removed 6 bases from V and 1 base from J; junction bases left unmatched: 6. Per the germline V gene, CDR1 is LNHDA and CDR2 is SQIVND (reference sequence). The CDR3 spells CASSPGLARSYEQYF. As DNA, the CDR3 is TGTGCCAGTAGCCCGGGACTAGCGCGTTCCTACGAGCAGTACTTC.

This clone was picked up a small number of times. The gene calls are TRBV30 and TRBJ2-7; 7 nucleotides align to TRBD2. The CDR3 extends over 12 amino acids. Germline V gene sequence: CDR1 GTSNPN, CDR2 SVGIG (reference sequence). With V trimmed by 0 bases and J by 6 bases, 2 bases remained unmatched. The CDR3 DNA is TGTGCCTGGAGTGTGGGGGGGTTCGAGCAGTACTTC. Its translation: CAWSVGGFEQYF.

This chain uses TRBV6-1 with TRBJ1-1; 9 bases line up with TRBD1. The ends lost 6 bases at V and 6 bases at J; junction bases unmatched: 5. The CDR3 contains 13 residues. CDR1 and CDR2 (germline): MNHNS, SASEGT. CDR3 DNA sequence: TGTGCCAGCAGAGGACAGGGGACGGCTGAAGCTTTCTTT. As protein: CASRGQGTAEAFF.

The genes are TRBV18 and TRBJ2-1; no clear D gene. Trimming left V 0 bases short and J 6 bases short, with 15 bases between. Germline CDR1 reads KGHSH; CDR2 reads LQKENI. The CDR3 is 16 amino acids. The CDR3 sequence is CASSPPGGPLGNEQFF. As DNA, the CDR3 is TGTGCCAGCTCACCACCTGGCGGCCCATTAGGCAATGAGCAGTTCTTC.

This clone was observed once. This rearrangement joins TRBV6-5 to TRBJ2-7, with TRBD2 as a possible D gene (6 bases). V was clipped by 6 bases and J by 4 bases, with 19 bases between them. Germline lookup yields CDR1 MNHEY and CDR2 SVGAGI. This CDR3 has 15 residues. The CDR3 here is CASRTPEASEYEQYF. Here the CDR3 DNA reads TGTGCCAGCAGAACGCCCGAGGCTAGCGAGTACGAGCAGTACTTC.

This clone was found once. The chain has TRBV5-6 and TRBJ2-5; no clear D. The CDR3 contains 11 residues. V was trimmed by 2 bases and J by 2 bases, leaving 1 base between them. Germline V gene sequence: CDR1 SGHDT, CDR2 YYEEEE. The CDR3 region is CASSLQETQYF. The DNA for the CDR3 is TGTGCCAGCAGCTTACAAGAGACCCAGTACTTC.

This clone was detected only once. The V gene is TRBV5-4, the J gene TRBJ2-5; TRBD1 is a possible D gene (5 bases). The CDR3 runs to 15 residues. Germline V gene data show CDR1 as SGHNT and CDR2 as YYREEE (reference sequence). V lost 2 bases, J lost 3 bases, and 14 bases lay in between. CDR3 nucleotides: TGTGCCAGCAGCTTAGGTCTGGACAACGAAGAGACCCAGTACTTC. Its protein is CASSLGLDNEETQYF.

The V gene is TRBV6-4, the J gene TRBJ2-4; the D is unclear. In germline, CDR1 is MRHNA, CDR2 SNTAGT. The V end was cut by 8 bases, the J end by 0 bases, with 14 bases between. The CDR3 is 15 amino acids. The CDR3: CASAPRRIAKNIQYF. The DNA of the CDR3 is TGTGCCAGCGCCCCCCGTCGTATAGCCAAAAACATTCAGTACTTC.

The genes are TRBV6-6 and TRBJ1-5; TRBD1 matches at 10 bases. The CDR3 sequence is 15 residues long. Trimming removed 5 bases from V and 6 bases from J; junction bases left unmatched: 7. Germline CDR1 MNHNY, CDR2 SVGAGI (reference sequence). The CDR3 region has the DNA TGTGCCAGCAGTACGACAGGGGGCGCGGGTCAGCCCCAGCATTTT. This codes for CASSTTGGAGQPQHF.

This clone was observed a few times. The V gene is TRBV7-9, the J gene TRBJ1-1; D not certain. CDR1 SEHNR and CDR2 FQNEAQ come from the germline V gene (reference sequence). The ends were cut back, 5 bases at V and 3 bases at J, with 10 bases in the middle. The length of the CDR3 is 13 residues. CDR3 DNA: TGTGCCAGCAGCATCCAAAGGGACACTGAAGCTTTCTTT. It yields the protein CASSIQRDTEAFF.

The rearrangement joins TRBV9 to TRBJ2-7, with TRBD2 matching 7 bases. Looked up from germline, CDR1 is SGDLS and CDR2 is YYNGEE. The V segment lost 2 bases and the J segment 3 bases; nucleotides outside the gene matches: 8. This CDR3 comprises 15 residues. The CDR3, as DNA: TGTGCCAGCAGCGTTTCCTTTGCGGGAGACTACGAGCAGTACTTC. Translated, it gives CASSVSFAGDYEQYF.

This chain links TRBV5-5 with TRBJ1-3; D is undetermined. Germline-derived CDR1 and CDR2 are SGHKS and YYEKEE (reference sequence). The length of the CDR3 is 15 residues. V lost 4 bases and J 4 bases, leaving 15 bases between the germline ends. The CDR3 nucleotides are TGTGCCAGCAGCAAGGCCGGAGGGTCAGGAAACACCATATATTTT. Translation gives CASSKAGGSGNTIYF.